The source of this TCR beta chain is a study of identical twins. Unique molecular identifiers were present on the cDNA, which also gained a universal primer site by template switching. TCRdb reanalysed the 5' RACE reads using MiXCR and keeps one entry per CDR3 protein. The table has 700,000 or so distinct CDR3 sequences, around 8.6% seen once; the top ten hold 0.85% to 1%. Overall study results and limits: Invariant MAIT and iNKT cells are populations that could partly confound zero-insertion analyses.

This clonotype was detected a few times. Its antigen is not identified. The sample was also linked to a second study, of yellow fever vaccine responses in identical twins. As that study records: In identical twins, vaccine T cell responses appeared partly shared and partly individual.

The receptor comes from a woman aged 18-29 years in good health. Sequencing was done on a sample of PBMCs.

Written as DNA, the CDR3 is TGTGCCAGCAGTTACGGGCGGGTAAACACTGAAGCTTTCTTT. The encoded protein is CASSYGRVNTEAFF. This sequence joins TRBV6-2 or TRBV6-3 and TRBJ1-1; D remains ambiguous. Per germline, CDR1 MNHEY and CDR2 SVGEGT. There are 14 residues in the CDR3. V was trimmed by 2 bases and J by 2 bases, leaving 9 bases between them.